The 32 T cell receptor beta chains in this list originate from one sample, sequenced in a study of blood T cell repertoires in COVID-19. The method was immunoSEQ multiplex PCR; TCRdb's version includes in-frame clones alone and lacks a portion of them. The sample records roughly 250,000 clones, approximately 87% being singletons. Sequencing was carried out using peripheral blood. Receptors were obtained from a woman aged 50 to 60 with acute or convalescent COVID-19.

The chain uses TRBV27 and TRBJ2-1, with TRBD2 as a possible D gene (5 bases). Trimming cost V 7 bases and J 4 bases, with 23 bases left between them. The CDR3 spans 17 residues. CDR1 and CDR2 (germline): MNHEY, SMNVEV (reference sequence). The CDR3 sequence is CASKISPRASRYNEQFF. DNA for the CDR3: TGTGCCAGCAAAATATCTCCCCGGGCTAGCAGATACAATGAGCAGTTCTTC.

The CDR3 coding sequence is TGTGCCAGCAGTTTATGGCAGGGCTCTGGAAACACCATATATTTT. It specifies CASSLWQGSGNTIYF. This rearrangement joins TRBV28 to TRBJ1-3; weak D call: TRBD1 (5 bases). From germline, CDR1 is MDHEN and CDR2 SYDVKM. Between the trimmed V and J ends, which lost 0 bases and 0 bases, there was a span of 6 bases. This CDR3 comprises 15 residues. The whole variable domain, filled in from reference TRBV28 and TRBJ1-3, reads DVKVTQSSRYLVKRTGEKVFLECVQDMDHENMFWYRQDPGLGLRLIYFSYDVKMKEKGDIPEGYSVSREKKERFSLILESASTNQTSMYLCASSLWQGSGNTIYFGEGSWLTVV.

V usage is TRBV6-6 and J usage is TRBJ2-3; 12 bases agree with TRBD2. V gave up 6 bases and J gave up 5 bases; unmatched junction bases: 6. This CDR3 contains 15 residues. In germline, CDR1 is MNHNY, CDR2 SVGAGI (reference sequence). The CDR3 sequence is CASSLGLAGLDTQYF. Written as DNA, the CDR3 is TGTGCCAGCAGCCTGGGACTAGCGGGCTTAGATACGCAGTATTTT.

V usage is TRBV18 and J usage is TRBJ2-7; 7 nucleotides align to TRBD1. The CDR3 runs to 15 residues. With V trimmed by 0 bases and J by 5 bases, 7 bases remained unmatched. CDR1 is KGHSH and CDR2 is LQKENI in the germline V gene. The CDR3 protein is CASSPPGGQLHEQYF. Written as DNA, the CDR3 is TGTGCCAGCTCACCACCAGGGGGACAGCTCCACGAGCAGTACTTC.

The rearrangement uses TRBV28 and TRBJ1-4; no clear D gene. The V and J ends lost 6 bases and 4 bases respectively, with 12 bases between them. Germline V gene lookup returns CDR1 MDHEN and CDR2 SYDVKM. This CDR3 comprises 14 residues. The CDR3 DNA sequence: TGTGCCAGCAGCTCTAGGCTGATTAATGAAAAACTGTTTTTT. It encodes CASSSRLINEKLFF.

The rearrangement uses TRBV11-3 and TRBJ2-3; D may be TRBD1 (5 bases). Deletions cut 1 base from V and 6 bases from J, with 8 bases between. The CDR3 consists of 13 residues. Per germline, CDR1 SGHNT and CDR2 YENEEA. The chain's CDR3 is CASSLGRVDTQYF. The DNA of the CDR3 is TGTGCCAGCAGCTTAGGCAGGGTTGATACGCAGTATTTT.

The J gene is TRBJ1-5, the V gene TRBV5-4; 8 bases match TRBD1. V lost 6 bases, J lost 7 bases, and 9 bases stayed unmatched. CDR1 and CDR2 (germline): SGHNT, YYREEE (reference sequence). This CDR3 has 14 residues. CDR3 protein: CASTDGPGGQPQHF. The DNA of the CDR3 is TGTGCCAGCACCGACGGTCCAGGGGGCCAGCCCCAGCATTTT.

This sequence joins TRBV27 and TRBJ2-5, with TRBD2 matching 11 bases. Germline lookup yields CDR1 MNHEY and CDR2 SMNVEV (reference sequence). This CDR3 has 15 amino acids. V was clipped by 6 bases and J by 5 bases; unmatched bases: 8. The DNA of the CDR3 is TGTGCCAGCAGCATAACTAGCGGGAGCTTTGAGACCCAGTACTTC. This sequence encodes CASSITSGSFETQYF.

The chain is built from TRBV18 and TRBJ2-1, with D tentatively TRBD2 (6 bases). Germline V gene sequence: CDR1 KGHSH, CDR2 LQKENI. V was trimmed by 3 bases and J by 6 bases, leaving 18 bases between them. The CDR3 extends over 16 amino acids. CDR3 loop: CASSPWRGESRNEQFF. The CDR3 nucleotides are TGTGCCAGCTCACCTTGGCGGGGAGAGAGTCGCAATGAGCAGTTCTTC.

The chain combines TRBV28 with TRBJ1-5; 7 nucleotides line up with TRBD1. The germline V gene encodes CDR1 MDHEN and CDR2 SYDVKM. CDR3 length: 16 amino acids. Trimming took 4 bases from V and 3 from J; bases not matched to a gene: 9. This chain's CDR3 is CASSSLRQGINQPQHF. The CDR3 DNA reads TGTGCCAGCAGTTCGCTCAGACAGGGTATCAATCAGCCCCAGCATTTT.

This chain joins TRBV7-2 and TRBJ2-1; perhaps TRBD1 as D (6 bases). Germline assignment: CDR1 SGHTA and CDR2 FQGNSA. The ends were cut back, 1 base at V and 9 bases at J, with 13 bases in the middle. The CDR3 is 14 residues long. CDR3 sequence reads: CASSLDVGAGEQFF. CDR3 bases: TGTGCCAGCAGCTTAGATGTGGGGGCGGGTGAGCAGTTCTTC.

The chain couples TRBV7-9 to TRBJ1-4, with D possibly TRBD1 on 5 matching bases. V was shortened by 5 bases and J by 1 base, with 14 bases between the two germline ends. The CDR3 loop spans 16 amino acids. CDR1 is SEHNR and CDR2 is FQNEAQ in the germline V gene (reference sequence). This CDR3 reads CASSLSQGLTNEKLFF. In DNA, the CDR3 is TGTGCCAGCAGCCTCTCTCAGGGACTAACTAATGAAAAACTGTTTTTT. The full variable domain, with the rest looked up from reference TRBV7-9 and TRBJ1-4, is DTGVSQNPRHKITKRGQNVTFRCDPISEHNRLYWYRQTLGQGPEFLTYFQNEAQLEKSRLLSDRFSAERPKGSFSTLEIQRTEQGDSAMYLCASSLSQGLTNEKLFFGSGTQLSVL.

The chain carries TRBV24-1 and TRBJ2-1, with D tentatively TRBD2 (5 bases). The CDR3 covers 15 residues. Germline CDR1 is KGHDR and CDR2 is SFDVKD. Between the trimmed V and J ends, which lost 9 bases and 2 bases, there was a span of 16 bases. The CDR3 bases are TGTGCCACCTCCTCGACCGGGGAAACCTACAATGAGCAGTTCTTC. Amino acid sequence: CATSSTGETYNEQFF.

The chain employs TRBV11-3 and TRBJ2-1; TRBD1 is a possible D gene (6 bases). This CDR3 spans 14 amino acids. V lost 2 bases to trimming and J lost 5 bases, with 10 bases between them. Germline V gene lookup returns CDR1 SGHNT and CDR2 YENEEA. CDR3 region: CASSLPGVNNEQFF. For the CDR3, the DNA is TGTGCCAGCAGCTTACCAGGGGTGAACAATGAGCAGTTCTTC.

The chain has TRBV10-3 and TRBJ2-1; 10 nucleotides match TRBD2. J was trimmed by 15 bases and V by 2 bases; bases with no gene match: 4. CDR3 length: 12 amino acids. The germline gives CDR1 ENHRY, CDR2 SYGVKD. The chain's CDR3 is CAISEPGLATFF. CDR3 sequence (DNA): TGTGCCATCAGTGAGCCGGGACTAGCGACGTTCTTC.

The chain has TRBV11-3 and TRBJ2-3, with D unclear. CDR3 length: 15 residues. The germline V gene encodes CDR1 SGHNT and CDR2 YENEEA. Trimming left V 5 bases short and J 2 bases short, with 14 bases between. CDR3: CASSPSGGATDTQYF. CDR3 DNA sequence: TGTGCCAGCAGCCCAAGTGGTGGAGCCACAGATACGCAGTATTTT.

This clone was counted only a few times. This chain connects TRBV19 to TRBJ1-4; 8 bases match TRBD1. The CDR3 spans 14 residues. After removal of 6 bases from V and 7 bases from J, the junction contained 7 bases not matched to a gene. Germline V gene data show CDR1 as LNHDA and CDR2 as SQIVND (reference sequence). The CDR3 sequence is CASRDRGGSEKLFF. The CDR3 region has the DNA TGTGCCAGTAGAGACAGGGGTGGGAGTGAAAAACTGTTTTTT. Variable domain in full (rest from reference TRBV19 and TRBJ1-4): DGGITQSPKYLFRKEGQNVTLSCEQNLNHDAMYWYRQDPGQGLRLIYYSQIVNDFQKGDIAEGYSVSREKKESFPLTVTSAQKNPTAFYLCASRDRGGSEKLFFGSGTQLSVL.

The chain recombines TRBV10-3 with TRBJ2-3; 7 nucleotides match TRBD1. CDR1 is ENHRY and CDR2 is SYGVKD in the germline V gene. V lost 9 bases to trimming and J lost 11 bases; unmatched junction nucleotides: 8. The CDR3 totals 11 residues. The CDR3 DNA is TGTGCCATGTTAAACCGGGACAGGCAGTATTTT. Translated, it gives CAMLNRDRQYF.

The chain carries TRBV4-2 and TRBJ2-6; possible D gene TRBD2, 5 bases. Germline-derived CDR1 and CDR2 are LGHNA and YNFKEQ. The CDR3 is 17 residues long. Deletions cut 1 base from V and 0 bases from J, with 10 bases between. Here the CDR3 reads CASSQVFGGSGANVLTF. The DNA of the CDR3 is TGTGCCAGCAGCCAAGTGTTTGGAGGCTCTGGGGCCAACGTCCTGACTTTC.

The genes are TRBV19 and TRBJ2-7; D possibly corresponds to TRBD2 (6 bases). This CDR3 contains 14 residues. Trimming took 3 bases from V and 0 from J, leaving 9 bases between them. CDR1 LNHDA and CDR2 SQIVND come from the germline V gene (reference sequence). The CDR3 here is CASSILAFSYEQYF. The CDR3 bases are TGTGCCAGTAGTATTCTAGCGTTCTCCTACGAGCAGTACTTC.

V gene TRBV10-3 combines with J gene TRBJ2-3; no reliable D call. The V end was cut by 4 bases, the J end by 0 bases, with 8 bases between. This CDR3 is 14 amino acids long. Germline loops: CDR1 ENHRY, CDR2 SYGVKD. The chain's CDR3 is CAISVMASTDTQYF. CDR3 in DNA: TGTGCCATCAGTGTAATGGCTAGCACAGATACGCAGTATTTT.

The chain links TRBV19 to TRBJ2-1; weak D call: TRBD2 (5 bases). Trimming stripped 6 bases from V and 9 bases from J, with 15 bases between. The germline V gene encodes CDR1 LNHDA and CDR2 SQIVND (reference sequence). This CDR3 comprises 13 residues. CDR3 residues: CASRYTSGSEQFF. The CDR3, as DNA: TGTGCCAGTAGGTATACCAGCGGTAGTGAGCAGTTCTTC. Full variable domain (rest looked up from reference TRBV19 and TRBJ2-1): DGGITQSPKYLFRKEGQNVTLSCEQNLNHDAMYWYRQDPGQGLRLIYYSQIVNDFQKGDIAEGYSVSREKKESFPLTVTSAQKNPTAFYLCASRYTSGSEQFFGPGTRLTVL.

This clone was counted a single time. The chain carries TRBV24-1 and TRBJ2-1; 7 nucleotides match TRBD1. V was pared by 4 bases and J by 1 base, with 6 bases of the junction left unmatched. The CDR3 contains 16 residues. CDR1 and CDR2 (germline): KGHDR, SFDVKD. The CDR3 sequence is CATSDPGGKSYNEQFF. CDR3 DNA: TGTGCCACCAGTGACCCAGGGGGAAAGTCCTACAATGAGCAGTTCTTC.

The rearrangement links TRBV2 to TRBJ2-1; 9 bases line up with TRBD1. Germline V gives CDR1 SNHLY, CDR2 FYNNEI. CDR3 length: 14 residues. The V and J ends lost 7 bases and 0 bases, in that order; junction bases with no gene match: 1. The CDR3 sequence: CASKTGGSYNEQFF. The CDR3 DNA reads TGTGCCAGCAAGACAGGGGGCTCCTACAATGAGCAGTTCTTC.

This clone occurred a few times. This chain connects TRBV9 to TRBJ2-7; TRBD1 might be the D (6 bases). This CDR3 spans 15 amino acids. In germline, CDR1 is SGDLS, CDR2 YYNGEE. V was pared by 4 bases and J by 4 bases, with 18 bases between. CDR3 in DNA: TGTGCCAGCAGCCCGACCCCCGGACAGACTTACGAGCAGTACTTC. This translates into CASSPTPGQTYEQYF.

The CDR3, as DNA: TGTGCCAGCACCGCTCGGGGGGCCTACGAGCAGTACTTC. Its protein is CASTARGAYEQYF. V gene TRBV6-5 combines with J gene TRBJ2-7; 7 nucleotides agree with TRBD2. Germline CDR1 is MNHEY and CDR2 is SVGAGI. This CDR3 is built from 13 residues. The ends lost 7 bases at V and 2 bases at J; junction bases unmatched: 5.

The chain employs TRBV7-2 and TRBJ1-2, with 10 bases lining up with TRBD1. After removal of 5 bases from V and 4 bases from J, the junction contained 4 bases not matched to a gene. In germline, CDR1 is SGHTA, CDR2 FQGNSA. The CDR3 has 14 residues. This CDR3 is CASSARQGAYGYTF. CDR3 sequence (DNA): TGTGCCAGCAGCGCAAGACAGGGGGCCTATGGCTACACCTTC.

This rearrangement joins TRBV19 to TRBJ2-3; 13 nucleotides align to TRBD2. With V trimmed by 5 bases and J by 3 bases, 5 bases remained unmatched. Per germline, CDR1 LNHDA and CDR2 SQIVND (reference sequence). The CDR3 has 16 amino acids. As DNA, the CDR3 is TGTGCCAGTAGTCCCCGGACTAGCGGGAGAACAGATACGCAGTATTTT. Translation: CASSPRTSGRTDTQYF.

This chain joins TRBV6-6 and TRBJ1-6; 9 bases align to TRBD1. J lost 8 bases, V lost 6 bases, and 5 bases had no gene match. CDR3 length equals 14 residues. CDR1 and CDR2 from the germline V gene are MNHNY and SVGAGI (reference sequence). As DNA, the CDR3 is TGTGCCAGCAGACTGGGACAGGGCTATTCACCCCTCCACTTT. This gives the protein CASRLGQGYSPLHF.

The CDR3 is CASRFGVSDTQYF. The CDR3 bases are TGCGCCAGCAGATTCGGGGTATCAGATACGCAGTATTTT. The chain links TRBV5-1 to TRBJ2-3; tentatively, D is TRBD2 (5 bases). The V gene's germline CDR1 is SGHRS and CDR2 YFSETQ. The CDR3 consists of 13 residues. The V end was cut by 5 bases, the J end by 4 bases, with 11 bases between. Based on the CDR3 plus reference TRBV5-1 and TRBJ2-3, the full variable domain is KAGVTQTPRYLIKTRGQQVTLSCSPISGHRSVSWYQQTPGQGLQFLFEYFSETQRNKGNFPGRFSGRQFSNSRSEMNVSTLELGDSALYLCASRFGVSDTQYFGPGTRLTVL.

The chain recombines TRBV11-3 with TRBJ2-1, with D unresolved. Per germline, CDR1 SGHNT and CDR2 YENEEA. There are 11 residues in the CDR3. Trimming removed 4 bases at V and 5 bases at J, with 3 bases between. This CDR3 is CASSSNNEQFF. CDR3 nucleotide sequence: TGTGCCAGCAGCTCTAACAATGAGCAGTTCTTC. Combining the CDR3 with reference TRBV11-3 and TRBJ2-1 gives the whole variable domain EAGVVQSPRYKIIEKKQPVAFWCNPISGHNTLYWYLQNLGQGPELLIRYENEEAVDDSQLPKDRFSAERLKGVDSTLKIQPAELGDSAVYLCASSSNNEQFFGPGTRLTVL.

This clone has just one count. The chain employs TRBV27 and TRBJ1-2; D gene ambiguous. The CDR3 totals 14 residues. Germline V lookup: CDR1 MNHEY, CDR2 SMNVEV (reference sequence). V gave up 0 bases and J gave up 4 bases, with 9 bases separating them. The CDR3, as DNA: TGTGCCAGCAGTTTATCAAGACTCGGCTATGGCTACACCTTC. The encoded protein is CASSLSRLGYGYTF.